The source of this T cell receptor beta chain is a study of blood T cell repertoires in COVID-19. The overall study: Samples representing acute and convalescent COVID-19 were sourced from the United States, Italy and Spain.

The J segment lost 4 bases and the V segment lost 3 bases, leaving 7 bases of the junction unmatched. The CDR3 is 16 amino acids. Germline V lookup: CDR1 SGHRS, CDR2 YFSETQ. Original handling: Amplifying reference gene primers gave estimates of nucleated cell counts. TCRdb keeps only in-frame clones here, not all; method: immunoSEQ multiplex PCR. D and trimming were read from the DNA, whereas the V and J calls and clone size are those reported in that table. Of 60,000 to 70,000 clones listed, around 86% are singletons. This TCR was recovered from a woman aged 55-75 years with acute or convalescent COVID-19. The V and J genes are TRBV5-1 and TRBJ2-2; 9 nucleotides agree with TRBD1. The sequenced sample consisted of peripheral blood. The CDR3, as DNA: TGCGCCAGCAGCTCATCCGGGACAGGGTCCACCGGGGAGCTGTTTTTT. Its translation is CASSSSGTGSTGELFF.